The T cell receptor (beta chain) described here comes from a study of blood T cell repertoires in COVID-19. CDR1 and CDR2 from the germline V gene are SNHLY and FYNNEI. The CDR3 runs 10 residues. Trimming removed 8 bases at V and 8 bases at J, with 9 bases between. The participants were between roughly 18 and 89 years old and came from fewer than 25 US areas. Sequenced by immunoSEQ multiplex PCR; TCRdb stores in-frame clones only, minus some. The sample holds roughly 250,000 clones, around 89% seen once. This sequence originates from a woman in her forties with acute COVID-19. The rearrangement uses TRBV2 and TRBJ1-1; no clear D gene. The material sequenced was PBMCs or T cells enriched from blood (not recorded which). The CDR3 nucleotides are TGTGCCAGCTCAGGCCAAGAAGCTTTCTTT. This encodes CASSGQEAFF.